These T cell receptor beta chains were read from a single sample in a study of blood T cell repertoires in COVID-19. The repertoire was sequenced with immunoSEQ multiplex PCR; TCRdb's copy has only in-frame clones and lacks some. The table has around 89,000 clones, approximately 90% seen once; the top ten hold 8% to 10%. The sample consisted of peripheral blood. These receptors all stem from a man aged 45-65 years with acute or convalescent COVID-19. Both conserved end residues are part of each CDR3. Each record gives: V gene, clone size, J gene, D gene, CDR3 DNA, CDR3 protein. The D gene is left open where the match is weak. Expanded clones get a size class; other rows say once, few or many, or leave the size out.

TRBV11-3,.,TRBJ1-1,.,TGTGCCAGCAGCTTAGACAGGGAGGGGACTGAAGCTTTCTTT,CASSLDREGTEAFF
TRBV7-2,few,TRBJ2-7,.,TGTGCCAGCAGCCCCCAATCCTACGAGCAGTACTTC,CASSPQSYEQYF
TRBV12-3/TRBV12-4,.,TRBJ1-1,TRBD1,TGTGCCAGCAGCCCCAGAGGGGGCGCTGAAGCTTTCTTT,CASSPRGGAEAFF
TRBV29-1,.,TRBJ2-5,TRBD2,TGCAGCGTTGAGGGGGGACTAGCGGCGGTAGAGACCCAGTACTTC,CSVEGGLAAVETQYF
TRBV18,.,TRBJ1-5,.,TGTGCCAGCTCACGGGAGGACAGCAATCAGCCCCAGCATTTT,CASSREDSNQPQHF
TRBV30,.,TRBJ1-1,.,TGTGCCTGGACCCACCTCCGGGGGTCCGAAGCTTTCTTT,CAWTHLRGSEAFF
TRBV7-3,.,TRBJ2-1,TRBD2,TGTGCCAGCAGCTTCCGGACTAGCGGGGCATACAATGAGCAGTTCTTC,CASSFRTSGAYNEQFF
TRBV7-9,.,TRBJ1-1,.,TGTGCCAGCAGCTTAGGTGCAGGGTTCATGAACACTGAAGCTTTCTTT,CASSLGAGFMNTEAFF
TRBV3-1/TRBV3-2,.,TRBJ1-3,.,TGTGCCAGCAGCCAAGATCGAGACAGTCCTCAGTATTTT,CASSQDRDSPQYF
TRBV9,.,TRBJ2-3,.,TGTGCCAGCAGCGTAGCGACAGATACGCAGTATTTT,CASSVATDTQYF
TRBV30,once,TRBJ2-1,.,TGTGCCTGGAGTGTACGCAACGGTTACAATGAGCAGTTCTTC,CAWSVRNGYNEQFF
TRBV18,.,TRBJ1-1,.,TGTGCCAGCTCACCCATTGACAGAAACACTGAAGCTTTCTTT,CASSPIDRNTEAFF